This T cell receptor (beta chain) was obtained from a study of T-cell reconstitution after alpha-beta-depleted transplantation in children. Using unique molecular identifiers, the investigators prepared the TCRbeta library. TCRdb reanalysed the PCR reads using MiXCR and keeps one entry per CDR3 protein. Counted here are approximately 650,000 distinct CDR3 sequences, roughly 13% occurring once; the ten biggest clones make up 0.65% to 0.9%. Study-level results: Where alpha-beta T cells came from about two months after transplant was reportedly several hundred expanded graft clones. T-cell numbers and diversity one year post-transplant derived largely from freshly generated T cells.

For this clonotype: What it recognizes is unknown.

The length of the CDR3 is 16 residues. With 4 bases removed from V and 0 bases from J, the gap between germline ends came to 13 bases. Germline V CDR1 and CDR2: LGHNA, YNFKEQ. Specimen: PBMCs, collected before TCRalphabeta/CD19-depleted stem cell transplant. The chain uses TRBV4-2 and TRBJ1-5; no clear D. This TCR was sampled from a girl aged 2 to 10 with congenital amegakaryocytic thrombocytopenia, due to receive a stem cell transplant. CDR3 in DNA: TGTGCCAGCAGCCCTGGACCGTTCAGTAGCAATCAGCCCCAGCATTTT. Translated, it gives CASSPGPFSSNQPQHF.